This TCR beta chain stems from a study of cytomegalovirus exposure and HLA in healthy donors. The data were produced by immunoSEQ multiplex PCR, yet TCRdb's version contains in-frame clones alone and is incomplete. The sample consists of around 300,000 clones, about 86% of them appearing once. This CDR3 has 15 amino acids. CDR1 and CDR2 from the germline V gene are WNHNN and SYGVQD (reference sequence). V was pared by 1 base and J by 1 base, with 1 base of the junction left unmatched. Study-wide findings and caveats: Cytomegalovirus association was listed for 164 TCR beta chains. That first-cohort TCR clusters tended to co-occur in the 130 or so validation repertoires was found in a later analysis. Reported performance of the classifier showed diagnosis of cytomegalovirus status with high specificity and sensitivity.

While the first cohort had fewer than 850 subjects, the donors belonged to the separate validation cohort of 120 subjects. In the case of this clone: Its specificity is unknown.

This sequence joins TRBV10-1 and TRBJ2-7, with TRBD1 matching 10 bases. Sequencing was done on a sample of PBMCs. This receptor was identified in a woman between 18 and 29 years old in good health and CMV-seronegative. The CDR3 reads CASSEWGQGSYEQYF. CDR3 sequence (DNA): TGCGCCAGCAGTGAGTGGGGACAGGGGTCCTACGAGCAGTACTTC.